This TCR beta chain derives from a study of human T cells and chemical hapten exposure. About the research overall: Mainly, slight library volume differences in the pool made TCR yields vary.

Authors' data handling: Sample-level TCR yields exhibited a median of approximately 89,000, with a range of about 20,000 to 700,000. MiXCR was run by TCRdb on the RACE reads, yielding one entry per CDR3 protein. The V and J calls come from TCRdb's annotation, not from the publication. The sample carries roughly 360,000 distinct CDR3 sequences, roughly 5% recorded once. Deletions cut 4 bases from V and 5 bases from J, with 18 bases between. Germline V gene data show CDR1 as SGHTA and CDR2 as FQGNSA. The CDR3 spans 17 residues. Study-wide results and caveats: Patch test score was positively correlated with the counts of TCRs that had expanded at PT1.

Time point described: patch test 1, 2 weeks after DPC sensitization. Treatment noted: therapeutic diphenylcyclopropenone sensitization with weekly scalp DPC. Total RNA was isolated from whole blood that had not been fractionated. The table lists this clonotype with many counts. Its antigen is undetermined. The sample in question was whole blood, obtained in connection with sensitization to the hapten diphenylcyclopropenone (DPC). The sequence was collected from a woman aged 50 to 60 with alopecia areata. Some clones in this sample may be carry-over from other donors' samples. The J gene is TRBJ1-6, the V gene TRBV7-2, with D possibly matching TRBD1 (6 bases). The CDR3 spells CASSSAGAIIHNSPLHF. The CDR3 region has the DNA TGTGCCAGCAGCTCCGCAGGGGCGATAATTCATAATTCACCCCTCCACTTT.